This entry lists 3 T cell receptor beta chains sequenced from one sample in a study of blood T cell repertoires in COVID-19. Here immunoSEQ multiplex PCR was the method, and the copy in TCRdb shows in-frame clones only, minus some. The sample lists 110,000 or so clones; 87% were seen once. Input material: peripheral blood. Receptors were obtained from a woman between 50 and 59 years old with acute or convalescent COVID-19.

The chain has TRBV10-3 and TRBJ1-2; D is unclear. The CDR3 is made up of 13 amino acids. Germline assignment: CDR1 ENHRY and CDR2 SYGVKD. Trimming cost V 3 bases and J 8 bases, with 13 bases left between them. The CDR3 DNA follows: TGTGCCATCAGTGAACCGAACGTGGAGGGCTACACCTTC. Its translation: CAISEPNVEGYTF.

The V gene is TRBV19, the J gene TRBJ2-3; maybe TRBD1 (6 bases). CDR3 length: 13 residues. Between the trimmed V and J ends, which lost 2 bases and 6 bases, there was a span of 9 bases. Germline V gene data show CDR1 as LNHDA and CDR2 as SQIVND (reference sequence). CDR3 amino acids: CASSIQGSDTQYF. The CDR3 DNA follows: TGTGCCAGTAGTATACAGGGGTCGGATACGCAGTATTTT.

The rearrangement links TRBV19 to TRBJ1-2; D ambiguous. V lost 4 bases to trimming and J lost 2 bases, with 14 bases between them. This CDR3 is built from 15 residues. Germline assignment: CDR1 LNHDA and CDR2 SQIVND (reference sequence). CDR3 protein: CASSTMELRNYGYTF. Here the CDR3 DNA reads TGTGCCAGTAGTACCATGGAGTTGCGGAACTATGGCTACACCTTC.